In this sample, the clone carrying this T cell receptor beta chain turned up a few times. What it recognizes is unknown. The donors (healthy individuals) were bone marrow donors. PCR amplification relied on 60 Vbeta primers (plus 13 Jbeta primers). This table comes from immunoSEQ multiplex PCR, and its TCRdb copy is limited to in-frame clones, with some not included. The data hold roughly 200,000 clones, with 8.5% to 10% observed a single time. The germline gives CDR1 SGDLS, CDR2 YYNGEE. V lost 2 bases to trimming and J lost 7 bases; unmatched junction nucleotides: 11. The length of the CDR3 is 15 residues. This sample is drawn from a study of cytomegalovirus exposure and HLA in healthy donors. Findings of the study overall: Whilst most TCR sequences proved rare, a subset of public TCRs occurred across many donors. TCR beta sequences numbering around 15,000 were associated with HLA alleles at 0.05 false discovery rate in a later analysis. Presence/absence analyses assumed roughly uniform sequencing depth across donors.

The specimen was PBMCs. This clonotype originated in a woman younger than 45 in good health and CMV-seropositive. The chain recombines TRBV9 with TRBJ2-5, with 7 nucleotides matching TRBD2. DNA of the CDR3: TGTGCCAGCAGCGTGGGTTCTAGCGGCTCGGGGACCCAGTACTTC. Amino acid sequence: CASSVGSSGSGTQYF.